This TCR beta chain emerged from a study of blood T cell repertoires in COVID-19. Study context: Acute and convalescent COVID-19 specimens originated in the United States, Italy and Spain. Sources were T cells, B-cell-depleted T cells, or PBMCs; the material itself was cDNA or gDNA.

This clone occurred once. In the original analysis: Estimation of nucleated cell counts relied on the amplification of reference gene primers. Only in-frame clones appear in the TCRdb table, and some are missing; sequencing was by immunoSEQ multiplex PCR. The V and J calls and clone size are taken from that table; D and trimming were inferred from the DNA. The sample lists about 98,000 clones, around nine tenths seen once, with over 9% in the top ten. Germline assignment: CDR1 PRHDT and CDR2 FYEKMQ (reference sequence). The CDR3 length is 14 residues. Trimming cost V 5 bases and J 7 bases; bases outside gene matches: 4.

The chain joins TRBV13 to TRBJ1-6; 8 nucleotides align to TRBD1. The TCR was taken from a man between 50 and 59 years old with acute or convalescent COVID-19. Sequenced material: peripheral blood. This chain's CDR3 is CASSLRDRNSPLHF. CDR3 in DNA: TGTGCCAGCAGCCTAAGGGACAGGAATTCACCCCTCCACTTT.